This paragraph reports one T cell receptor beta chain. Which antigen it targets is not known. No base-level quality is on record; no much larger clone is a single base apart. From the cysteine through the phenylalanine, the CDR3 covers 15 amino acids. Just CDR3 DNA is preserved here, 45 bases in frame from base 1. Per the germline V gene (reference sequence), LNHDA is the CDR1 and SQIVND is the CDR2. The V end gives up 7 bases and the J end 6 bases, leaving 9 bases in the junction not matched to a gene. Following the manufacturer's instructions, TCR beta CDR3 regions were amplified by multiplex PCR with the immunoSEQ immune profiling system. Sequencing was performed on an Illumina NextSeq system. On the authors' methods: The immunoSEQ Analyzer platform handled processing of the sequence data, and clonality was calculated by taking the square root of Simpson's index of productive rearrangements. V and J usage similarity was measured by Jensen-Shannon distance, and CDR3 generation probabilities were computed with OLGA. The immuneACCESS database (August 2020) and VDJdb (December 2020) were searched for shared CDR3 sequences. TCRdb re-hosts the immuneACCESS table, in-frame sequences only. Its copies lack some clones; in the studies checked, an unresolved V gene accounts for under half of them, and the cause for the rest is not known. Clonal size and the V and J genes are those of that table, whereas D and trimming came from the DNA. Within this sample are 18,000 or so clones, with about 89% of them counted one time only. 1.6% of the sample is taken by the ten largest.

The twin pairs came from the European Cystic Fibrosis Twin and Sibling Study Cohort, a cohort that recruited patients from roughly 160 CF clinics across 14 European countries. Zygosity and CFTR genotype were verified in-house, and zygosity was tested by multiplex PCR of nine short tandem repeat loci. Peripheral blood was sampled from each twin, with clinical parameters recorded on the day of blood sampling. Phenol/chloroform extraction was used to isolate genomic DNA from peripheral blood cells, and the DNA was then kept in TE buffer at 4 degrees C. The sample originates from a study of monozygotic twins with cystic fibrosis (dated by TCRdb to the early 2020s). Broadly, across the study: Barcoded libraries were made from three micrograms of fragmented DNA using about 16 PCR cycles. TCR beta repertoires were compared within and between 16 monozygotic twin pairs with cystic fibrosis so that genetic influence on V and J gene usage could be assessed. The cohort comprised ten female and six male twin pairs aged about 2.0 to 36.4 years, median approximately 10 years, mostly children and adolescents. On the day of blood sampling, twins were ranked among around 1,000 cohort participants for weight-for-height and for FEVPerc (FEV1 disease centile). Data for three of the twin pairs had been reported earlier in a different context.

Paper-wide results and their limitations: V gene usage was most similar to the co-twin for 13 of 16 pairs, and J usage for 8 of 16 pairs, suggesting genetic constraints. The cohort was small, and the number of shared CDR3s showed no association with age, concordance or disease severity. Simpson clonality was generally low (median about 0.01), which suggests a naive-dominated repertoire, and clonality was higher in the most severely affected patients. Sharing of nucleotide-identical clonotypes was significantly greater within monozygotic CF twin pairs than between unrelated CF individuals (P = 0.000026, Mann-Whitney).

The sequence was obtained from a girl aged 2-15 years with cystic fibrosis. The V and J genes are TRBV19 and TRBJ2-2; a stretch of 9 junction bases matches TRBD1. The sample was blood. Read as DNA, the sequence is TGTGCCAGTACTGCCGGGACAGGGATGTCCGGGGAGCTGTTTTTT. Translation gives CASTAGTGMSGELFF.